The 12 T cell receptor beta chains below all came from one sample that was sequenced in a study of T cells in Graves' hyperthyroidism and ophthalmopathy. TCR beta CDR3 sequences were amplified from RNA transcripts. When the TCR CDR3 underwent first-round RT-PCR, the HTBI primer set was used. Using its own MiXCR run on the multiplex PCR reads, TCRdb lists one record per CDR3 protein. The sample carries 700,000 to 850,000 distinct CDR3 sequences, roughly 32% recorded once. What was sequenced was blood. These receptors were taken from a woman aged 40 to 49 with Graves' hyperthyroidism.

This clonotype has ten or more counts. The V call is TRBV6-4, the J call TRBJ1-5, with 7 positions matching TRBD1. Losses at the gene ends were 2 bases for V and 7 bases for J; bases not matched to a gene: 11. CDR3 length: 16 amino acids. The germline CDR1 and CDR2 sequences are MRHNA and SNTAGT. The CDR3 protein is CASSDNPDRVGQPQHF. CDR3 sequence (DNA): TGTGCCAGCAGTGACAACCCCGACAGGGTCGGGCAGCCCCAGCATTTT.

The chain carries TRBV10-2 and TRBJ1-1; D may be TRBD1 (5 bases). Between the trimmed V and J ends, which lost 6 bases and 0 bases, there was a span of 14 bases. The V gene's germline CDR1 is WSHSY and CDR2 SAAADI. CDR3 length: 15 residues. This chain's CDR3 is CASRARTNMNTEAFF. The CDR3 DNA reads TGCGCCAGCAGGGCCAGGACAAATATGAACACTGAAGCTTTCTTT.

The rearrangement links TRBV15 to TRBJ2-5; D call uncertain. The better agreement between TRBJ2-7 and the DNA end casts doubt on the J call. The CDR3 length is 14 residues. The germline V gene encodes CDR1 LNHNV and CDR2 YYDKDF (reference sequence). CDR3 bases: TGTGCCACCACCTTGGTATACCCGTCCTACGAGCAGTACTTC. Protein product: CATTLVYPSYEQYF.

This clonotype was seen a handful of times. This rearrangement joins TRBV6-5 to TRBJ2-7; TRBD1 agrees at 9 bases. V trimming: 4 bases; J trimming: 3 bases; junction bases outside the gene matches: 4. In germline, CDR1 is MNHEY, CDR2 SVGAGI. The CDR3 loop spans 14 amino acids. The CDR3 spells CASSLTGGFYEQYF. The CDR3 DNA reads TGTGCCAGCAGTTTAACAGGGGGCTTCTACGAGCAGTACTTC.

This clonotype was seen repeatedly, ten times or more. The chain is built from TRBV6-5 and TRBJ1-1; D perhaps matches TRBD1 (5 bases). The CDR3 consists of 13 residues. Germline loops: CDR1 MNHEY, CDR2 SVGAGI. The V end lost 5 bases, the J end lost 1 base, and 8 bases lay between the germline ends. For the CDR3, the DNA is TGTGCCAGCAGTACCGACAGGAACACTGAAGCTTTCTTT. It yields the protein CASSTDRNTEAFF.

The CDR3 loop is CASSQDPMDTLHF. The CDR3 coding sequence is TGCGCCAGCAGCCAAGATCCCATGGATACTCTCCACTTT. The J gene is TRBJ1-6, the V gene TRBV4-3; D is undetermined. The length of the CDR3 is 13 residues. V shed 0 bases and J shed 16 bases, with 13 bases lying between them. The germline CDR1 and CDR2 sequences are LGHNA and YSLEER.

The DNA for the CDR3 is TGTGCCACCAGTGCCGGCGAAGGGGGCCGAGAGACCCAGTACTTC. Translated, it gives CATSAGEGGRETQYF. The chain recombines TRBV24-1 with TRBJ2-5, with TRBD1 identical over 7 bases. The germline V gene encodes CDR1 KGHDR and CDR2 SFDVKD. Germline trimming cut 5 bases from V and 4 bases from J; bases unmatched to any gene: 9. The CDR3 extends over 15 amino acids.

The CDR3 here is CASSLMGDYIYEQYF. Here the CDR3 DNA reads TGCGCCAGCAGCCTCATGGGGGACTACATCTACGAGCAGTACTTC. The chain carries TRBV4-1 and TRBJ2-7; 7 bases are a match to TRBD2. Germline trimming cut 4 bases from V and 3 bases from J; bases unmatched to any gene: 9. CDR1 is MGHRA and CDR2 is YSYEKL in the germline V gene. The CDR3 sequence is 15 residues long.

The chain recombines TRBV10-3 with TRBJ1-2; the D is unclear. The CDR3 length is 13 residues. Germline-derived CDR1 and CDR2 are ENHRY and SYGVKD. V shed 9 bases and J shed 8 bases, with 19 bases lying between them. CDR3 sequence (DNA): TGTGCCATGGCGGCGGGGTTAGCGGGAGGCTACACCTTC. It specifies CAMAAGLAGGYTF.

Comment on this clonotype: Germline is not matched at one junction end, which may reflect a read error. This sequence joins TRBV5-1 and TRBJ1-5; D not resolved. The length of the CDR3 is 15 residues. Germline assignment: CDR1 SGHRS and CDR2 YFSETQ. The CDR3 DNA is TGCGCCAGCAGCCCGGCAGGCGGAAGCAGTCAGCCCCAGCATTTT. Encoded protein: CASSPAGGSSQPQHF.

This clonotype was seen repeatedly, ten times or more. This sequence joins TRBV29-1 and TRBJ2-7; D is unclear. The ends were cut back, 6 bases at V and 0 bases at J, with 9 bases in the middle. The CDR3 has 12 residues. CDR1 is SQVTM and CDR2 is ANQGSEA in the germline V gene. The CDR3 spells CSVRGSSYEQYF. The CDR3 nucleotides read TGCAGCGTCCGCGGCAGCTCCTACGAGCAGTACTTC.

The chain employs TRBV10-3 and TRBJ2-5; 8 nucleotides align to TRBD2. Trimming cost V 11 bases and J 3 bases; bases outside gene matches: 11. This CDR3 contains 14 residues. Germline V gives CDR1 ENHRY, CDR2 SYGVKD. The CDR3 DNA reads TGTGCCGTCAAGGCACTAGCGGTTGAAGAGACCCAGTACTTC. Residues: CAVKALAVEETQYF.